This passage covers 21 T cell receptor beta chains from one sample sequenced in a study of cytomegalovirus exposure and HLA in healthy donors. Both 60 Vbeta primers and 13 Jbeta primers went into the PCR. Clones were read by immunoSEQ multiplex PCR, and TCRdb kept only the in-frame ones, dropping some. The data contain about 190,000 clones, 70% to 80% of them singletons. The sample was PBMCs. The receptors come from a woman aged 25 to 45 in good health and CMV-seropositive.

This clone showed up just once. Different DNA sequences within this sample yield the same CDR3. This rearrangement joins TRBV5-6 to TRBJ2-7, with TRBD1 identical over 8 bases. Trimming at V came to 2 bases and at J to 5 bases, leaving 3 bases not matched to a gene. Germline assignment: CDR1 SGHDT and CDR2 YYEEEE. CDR3 length equals 13 residues. The CDR3 DNA is TGTGCCAGCAGCTTAGGACAGGGTGACGAGCAGTACTTC. Translation: CASSLGQGDEQYF.

This clone was seen more than once but under ten times. The chain links TRBV6-1 to TRBJ2-3; 8 bases are a match to TRBD2. The germline V gene has CDR1 MNHNS and CDR2 SASEGT. This CDR3 contains 15 residues. Trimming at V came to 3 bases and at J to 8 bases, leaving 10 bases not matched to a gene. Here the CDR3 DNA reads TGTGCCAGCAGTGATGCGGGACTAGGGTTTGGTACGCAGTATTTT. It translates to CASSDAGLGFGTQYF.

The chain employs TRBV7-8 and TRBJ2-3, with 7 positions matching TRBD2. The CDR3 contains 18 residues. Germline V lookup: CDR1 SGHVS, CDR2 FQNEAQ. V gave up 0 bases and J gave up 3 bases; unmatched junction bases: 12. CDR3 nucleotides: TGTGCCAGCAGCTTAGCTCTCGAATGGCGGGAGAATACAGATACGCAGTATTTT. It yields the protein CASSLALEWRENTDTQYF. Full variable domain (remainder filled in from reference TRBV7-8 and TRBJ2-3): GAGVSQSPRYKVAKRGQDVALRCDPISGHVSLFWYQQALGQGPEFLTYFQNEAQLDKSGLPSDRFFAERPEGSVSTLKIQRTQQEDSAVYLCASSLALEWRENTDTQYFGPGTRLTVL.

V is TRBV11-2 and J is TRBJ2-7; TRBD2 matches 8 bases. CDR3 size: 12 residues. Trimming removed 2 bases from V and 7 bases from J; junction bases left unmatched: 1. Germline-derived CDR1 and CDR2 are SGHAT and FQNNGV. CDR3 residues: CASSLSGGEQYF. The DNA of the CDR3 is TGTGCCAGCAGCTTAAGCGGGGGAGAGCAGTACTTC.

This sequence joins TRBV5-1 and TRBJ2-7; the match to TRBD2 covers 9 bases. V was pared by 4 bases and J by 7 bases, with 0 bases of the junction left unmatched. Germline-derived CDR1 and CDR2 are SGHRS and YFSETQ. This CDR3 region has 11 residues. CDR3 sequence: CASSTSGEQYF. DNA for the CDR3: TGCGCCAGCAGCACTAGCGGGGAGCAGTACTTC.

With regard to this clone: Relative to the germline gene, one junction end is altered; a read error may explain this. The J gene is TRBJ2-1, the V gene TRBV4-3, with 9 bases aligning to TRBD1. Germline V gene sequence: CDR1 LGHNA, CDR2 YSLEER. The CDR3 extends over 14 amino acids. The CDR3 spells CASSQDQRRDRVIF. CDR3 DNA sequence: TGCGCCAGCAGCCAAGATCAGAGAAGGGACAGGGTGATCTTC.

The V call is TRBV16, the J call TRBJ1-1, with a weak D call TRBD1 (5 bases). This CDR3 has 14 amino acids. Trimming removed 0 bases from V and 3 bases from J, with 8 bases in between. Germline CDR1 reads KGHSY; CDR2 reads FQNENV. CDR3 coding DNA: TGTGCCAGCAGCCAATCGGGGGGGTACACTGAAGCTTTCTTT. Protein: CASSQSGGYTEAFF.

The chain combines TRBV5-4 with TRBJ2-7; TRBD1 matches 10 bases. The CDR3 contains 15 residues. Germline lookup yields CDR1 SGHNT and CDR2 YYREEE (reference sequence). The junction had 5 bases not matched to a gene; V was cut back by 3 bases and J by 2 bases. In DNA form, the CDR3 reads TGTGCCAGCAGCTCCCCGGGACAGGGGACCTACGAGCAGTACTTC. Translation gives CASSSPGQGTYEQYF.

The gene calls are TRBV2 and TRBJ1-1; D call uncertain. Germline V CDR1 and CDR2: SNHLY, FYNNEI. The CDR3 contains 14 residues. V gave up 1 base and J gave up 5 bases, with 11 bases separating them. CDR3 loop: CASSEDRGYTEAFF. The CDR3 nucleotides read TGTGCCAGCAGTGAAGACCGGGGATATACTGAAGCTTTCTTT.

V gene TRBV5-1 combines with J gene TRBJ1-4; tentative D call: TRBD1 (6 bases). Germline V CDR1 and CDR2: SGHRS, YFSETQ. Trimming stripped 5 bases from V and 1 base from J, with 6 bases between. The CDR3 is 13 residues long. This chain's CDR3 is CASRQGTNEKLFF. DNA for the CDR3: TGCGCCAGCAGACAGGGAACTAATGAAAAACTGTTTTTT.

This clone was seen more than once but under ten times. V gene TRBV30 combines with J gene TRBJ2-3; a possible D gene is TRBD1 (6 bases). The length of the CDR3 is 13 residues. Germline V gives CDR1 GTSNPN, CDR2 SVGIG (reference sequence). The V and J ends lost 2 bases and 2 bases respectively, with 8 bases between them. The CDR3 bases are TGTGCCTGGAGTAGGGGGTCCACAGATACGCAGTATTTT. It encodes CAWSRGSTDTQYF.

V and J are TRBV7-2 and TRBJ2-3; the D gene is possibly TRBD1 (6 bases). V shed 4 bases and J shed 0 bases, with 11 bases lying between them. This CDR3 contains 15 residues. CDR1 is SGHTA, CDR2 FQGNSA, per germline. The CDR3 DNA reads TGTGCCAGCAGCTGGGGGCGGTCTAGCACAGATACGCAGTATTTT. This sequence encodes CASSWGRSSTDTQYF.

This chain joins TRBV14 and TRBJ2-1; 7 bases map to TRBD2. CDR1 and CDR2 (germline): SGHDN, FVKESK. The CDR3 contains 13 residues. V was pared by 4 bases and J by 9 bases, with 6 bases of the junction left unmatched. CDR3: CASSRTRDSEQFF. The CDR3 DNA reads as TGTGCCAGCAGCCGGACTAGAGATAGTGAGCAGTTCTTC.

The genes are TRBV4-2 and TRBJ1-1; tentatively, D is TRBD1 (6 bases). The CDR3 loop spans 15 amino acids. CDR1 and CDR2 from the germline V gene are LGHNA and YNFKEQ. V gave up 3 bases and J gave up 0 bases, with 11 bases separating them. CDR3 protein: CASSQSGVLNTEAFF. The CDR3 DNA sequence: TGTGCCAGCAGCCAGTCAGGGGTCCTGAACACTGAAGCTTTCTTT.

This clone was counted between two and nine times. The chain joins TRBV4-3 to TRBJ2-3; 8 bases map to TRBD2. V trimming: 8 bases; J trimming: 3 bases; junction bases outside the gene matches: 7. This CDR3 has 14 residues. Germline V lookup: CDR1 LGHNA, CDR2 YSLEER. The CDR3 sequence: CASRAGEGTDTQYF. The CDR3 DNA reads as TGCGCCAGCCGAGCGGGAGAAGGAACAGATACGCAGTATTTT.

A single count supports this clone. The chain has TRBV28 and TRBJ1-2; D is possibly TRBD1 (6 bases). The V end was cut by 4 bases, the J end by 8 bases, with 23 bases between. The CDR3 runs 16 residues. In germline, CDR1 is MDHEN, CDR2 SYDVKM. The CDR3 DNA follows: TGTGCCAGCAGTTCACCGGGCCAGGGGAAGAGAAGAGGCTACACCTTC. The encoded protein is CASSSPGQGKRRGYTF.

The rearrangement joins TRBV29-1 to TRBJ2-1; D is unresolved. Germline V lookup: CDR1 SQVTM, CDR2 ANQGSEA. There are 13 residues in the CDR3. V lost 4 bases and J 3 bases, leaving 10 bases between the germline ends. The CDR3 coding sequence is TGCAGCGTTGTGAGAGCTTACTACAATGAGCAGTTCTTC. Translating gives CSVVRAYYNEQFF.

The rearrangement uses TRBV21-1 and TRBJ2-7; the listed D gene, TRBD2, was not tested against the DNA. TRBV21-1 represents a pseudogene. The CDR3 runs to 11 residues. The CDR3 DNA reads TGTGCCAGCAGCCAAAGACCAGGAGGGTACTTC. It codes for CASSQRPGGYF.

This sequence joins TRBV7-2 and TRBJ2-1; TRBD2 might be the D (6 bases). Germline-derived CDR1 and CDR2 are SGHTA and FQGNSA. Between the trimmed V and J ends, which lost 2 bases and 8 bases, there was a span of 16 bases. This CDR3 spans 15 amino acids. For the CDR3, the DNA is TGTGCCAGCAGCTTACGCTGGCGGGAACGGGATGAGCAGTTCTTC. It encodes CASSLRWRERDEQFF.

This clone has more than one count but fewer than ten. This chain joins TRBV28 and TRBJ2-2; 11 bases are a match to TRBD2. The ends lost 5 bases at V and 5 bases at J; junction bases unmatched: 10. The CDR3 length is 17 residues. Germline CDR1 is MDHEN and CDR2 is SYDVKM. CDR3 region: CASSRHSGRAVTGELFF. For the CDR3, the DNA is TGTGCCAGCAGTCGGCATAGCGGGAGGGCCGTGACCGGGGAGCTGTTTTTT.

This clone was found a few times. A read error is likely, as this CDR3 ends without the conserved phenylalanine or tryptophan. Because the CDR3's place on the DNA is in doubt, the DNA is left out and the CDR3 is given as listed by TCRdb. This chain uses TRBV5-1 with TRBJ2-7; TRBD1 is the table's D call and was not checked against the DNA. The CDR3 is 10 residues long, ends included. CDR1 is SGHRS, CDR2 YFSETQ, per germline. CDR3 sequence reads: CAINHLGFCP.